This is a list of T cell receptor beta chains from one sample in a study of T cell changes during pregnancy in multiple sclerosis. Using immunoSEQ multiplex PCR, the repertoire was profiled, and TCRdb retains in-frame clones only, with some absent. Counted here are about 73,000 clones, around 92% occurring once; the ten biggest clones make up about 2.8%. Sequenced material: peripheral blood, taken in the third trimester of pregnancy. These TCRs come from a female donor in good health, enrolled as a control in a pregnancy study. Both conserved end residues are part of each CDR3. A D gene is named only where the DNA matches it firmly. Size is stated for part of the rows, as once, few or many counts, or as a class when the clone is expanded.

V	J	D	size	DNA	CDR3
TRBV21-1	TRBJ2-1	.	.	TGTGCCAGCAGCAGCGACAGGGACGAGCAGTTCTTC	CASSSDRDEQFF
TRBV29-1	TRBJ1-2	.	.	TGCAGCGTGACGATAGTGGGGGGTGACTATGGCTACACCTTC	CSVTIVGGDYGYTF
TRBV10-3	TRBJ2-1	TRBD1	.	TGTGCCATCAATTCAGGGGGTAGCGTCAATGAGCAGTTCTTC	CAINSGGSVNEQFF
TRBV5-1	TRBJ2-7	TRBD1	.	TGCGCCAGCAGCCCCGGGACAGGACCCTACGAGCAGTACTTC	CASSPGTGPYEQYF
TRBV27	TRBJ1-6	TRBD1	.	TGTGCCAGCAGTTCCGGACAGGGGGCTTCACCCCTCCACTTT	CASSSGQGASPLHF
TRBV28	TRBJ2-7	.	.	TGTGCCAGCAGTTTTAACGGGGCCTACGAGCAGTACTTC	CASSFNGAYEQYF
TRBV5-6	TRBJ1-1	.	.	TGTGCCAGCAGCTTGCAGGGGCCTCGGAACACTGAAGCTTTCTTT	CASSLQGPRNTEAFF
TRBV5-1	TRBJ2-5	TRBD2	.	TGCGCCAGCAGCTTGAAAGTCACTAGCGGGAGTCGGGAGACCCAGTACTTC	CASSLKVTSGSRETQYF
TRBV10-1	TRBJ2-1	.	.	TGCGCCGGGATCCTTCTAGCGACTTCCTACAATGAGCAGTTCTTC	CAGILLATSYNEQFF
TRBV6-1	TRBJ1-5	.	.	TGTGCCAGCCGAAATACAGGGTCTCAGCCCCAGCATTTT	CASRNTGSQPQHF
TRBV6-6	TRBJ2-7	.	.	TGTGCCAGCAGTACCATCTCCCGGGACATCCCCTACGAGCAGTACTTC	CASSTISRDIPYEQYF
TRBV5-1	TRBJ2-5	TRBD2	.	TGCGCCAGCAGCTTGGGGGGGGGACTGGTGCAAGAGACCCAGTACTTC	CASSLGGGLVQETQYF
TRBV5-1	TRBJ2-2	TRBD1	.	TGCGCCAGCAGCTTAACCGGGACAGGGGTTCGAACCGGGGAGCTGTTTTTT	CASSLTGTGVRTGELFF
TRBV29-1	TRBJ1-1	TRBD1	few	TGCAGCGTTGATTCCGGGACAGGGAACACTGAAGCTTTCTTT	CSVDSGTGNTEAFF
TRBV4-3	TRBJ1-2	TRBD1	.	TGCGCCAGCAGCCAAGGGGACAGGGGTGGCTACACCTTC	CASSQGDRGGYTF
TRBV28	TRBJ2-1	TRBD2	.	TGTGCCAGCAGGTCTAGCGGGAGTTACAATGAGCAGTTCTTC	CASRSSGSYNEQFF
TRBV19	TRBJ2-7	.	.	TGTGCCAGTAGTATTAGCCGCCATTCCTACGAGCAGTACTTC	CASSISRHSYEQYF
TRBV9	TRBJ1-2	TRBD1	.	TGTGCCAGCACCCTCTTGAAGGGACAGGGGAGGCACTATGGCTACACCTTC	CASTLLKGQGRHYGYTF
TRBV7-2	TRBJ1-1	.	.	TGTGCCAGCAGCTTAGCTGGCGGTTCGAACACTGAAGCTTTCTTT	CASSLAGGSNTEAFF
TRBV19	TRBJ1-5	.	.	TGTGCCAGTAGCCCTCAGGAACTTCCCCAGCATTTT	CASSPQELPQHF
TRBV11-2	TRBJ2-3	TRBD2	.	TGTGCCAGCAGCTTAGGGACCGCCGGGGGGTCCACAGATACGCAGTATTTT	CASSLGTAGGSTDTQYF
TRBV29-1	TRBJ2-7	.	.	TGCAGCGTCACGGGGGGACAGGCACTCGAGCAGTACTTC	CSVTGGQALEQYF
TRBV5-1	TRBJ2-7	.	.	TGCGCCAGTCAATTAGTACCGGGTCTTACCTACGAGCAGTACTTC	CASQLVPGLTYEQYF
TRBV2	TRBJ1-1	.	.	TGTGCCAGCACTACTCGGCGGGTGAACACTGAAGCTTTCTTT	CASTTRRVNTEAFF
TRBV7-9	TRBJ2-2	.	once	TGTGCCAGCAGCCCTTATCTTACCGGGGAGCTGTTTTTT	CASSPYLTGELFF
TRBV28	TRBJ2-7	.	.	TGTGCCAGCAGTTTTAGAAAGCCCTACGAGCAGTACTTC	CASSFRKPYEQYF
TRBV7-9	TRBJ2-1	TRBD2	.	TGTGCCAGCAGCTTAGTGAGGGTTAGCGGGGGGGCTTTTCGAGAGCAGTTCTTC	CASSLVRVSGGAFREQFF
TRBV2	TRBJ2-7	TRBD1	.	TGTGCCAGCAGTGTCGGACAGGGGAGAGTATACGAGCAGTACTTC	CASSVGQGRVYEQYF
TRBV2	TRBJ2-3	.	.	TGTGCCAGCAGTGTGCGATTCACAGATACGCAGTATTTT	CASSVRFTDTQYF
TRBV29-1	TRBJ2-7	TRBD2	.	TGCAGCGTCCCTAGTAGCGGGGGACCCTACGAGCAGTACTTC	CSVPSSGGPYEQYF
TRBV28	TRBJ1-5	.	.	TGTGCCAGCAGTTTGGGGGCTAATCAGCCCCAGCATTTT	CASSLGANQPQHF